These 13 T cell receptor beta chains originate from one sample sequenced in a study of blood T cell repertoires in COVID-19. Clones were read by immunoSEQ multiplex PCR, and TCRdb kept only the in-frame ones, dropping some. The data show 250,000 to 300,000 clones, 89% seen once. Sequenced input: peripheral blood. These receptors all stem from a woman in her thirties or forties who had recovered from COVID-19.

This clone was seen a single time. V usage is TRBV6-1 and J usage is TRBJ2-3; D gene uncertain. Germline CDR1 reads MNHNS; CDR2 reads SASEGT. V was cut by 0 bases and J by 2 bases, with 9 bases left in between. The CDR3 spans 15 residues. The CDR3 sequence: CASSEAHRNTDTQYF. Written as DNA, the CDR3 is TGTGCCAGCAGTGAAGCGCACAGAAACACAGATACGCAGTATTTT.

DNA for the CDR3: TGTGCCAGCACCCCGAGCTCTGGAAACACCATATATTTT. It encodes CASTPSSGNTIYF. This chain uses TRBV28 with TRBJ1-3; D unclear. Germline V gives CDR1 MDHEN, CDR2 SYDVKM. This CDR3 region has 13 residues. V was shortened by 7 bases and J by 0 bases, with 7 bases between the two germline ends.

This rearrangement joins TRBV2 to TRBJ2-2; 10 bases agree with TRBD1. CDR1 SNHLY and CDR2 FYNNEI come from the germline V gene. The CDR3 consists of 16 residues. J lost 4 bases, V lost 6 bases, and 8 bases had no gene match. As DNA, the CDR3 is TGTGCCAGCAGCTGGACCGGGACAGGGGTCACCGGGGAGCTGTTTTTT. This encodes CASSWTGTGVTGELFF.

This clone was counted only a few times. V is TRBV28 and J is TRBJ1-2; D may be TRBD1 (5 bases). Germline CDR1 MDHEN, CDR2 SYDVKM. The germline V and J ends were trimmed by 7 bases and 4 bases, with 16 bases remaining between them. This CDR3 region has 14 residues. The CDR3, as DNA: TGTGCCAGCACCCCCGGCTGGGGCTCCTATGGCTACACCTTC. It is translated as CASTPGWGSYGYTF.

The rearrangement joins TRBV27 to TRBJ1-5; 7 nucleotides match TRBD1. V lost 2 bases, J lost 3 bases, and 4 bases stayed unmatched. CDR3 length: 15 residues. Germline assignment: CDR1 MNHEY and CDR2 SMNVEV (reference sequence). CDR3 DNA: TGTGCCAGCAGTTTAACAGGGGCTCCCAATCAGCCCCAGCATTTT. Residues: CASSLTGAPNQPQHF.

This chain uses TRBV4-3 with TRBJ1-1; D gene unclear. The germline V gene has CDR1 LGHNA and CDR2 YSLEER. The CDR3 spans 13 residues. Trimming shortened V by 5 bases and J by 5 bases, and 12 bases separated the two germline ends. As DNA, the CDR3 is TGCGCCAGCAGCTTAGGGAGTTGGACTGAAGCTTTCTTT. It translates to CASSLGSWTEAFF.

The chain has TRBV10-3 and TRBJ1-1; D uncertain. The CDR3 loop spans 14 amino acids. With 5 bases removed from V and 1 base from J, the gap between germline ends came to 11 bases. CDR1 is ENHRY and CDR2 is SYGVKD in the germline V gene. The CDR3 reads CAISPDLPNTEAFF. As DNA, the CDR3 is TGTGCCATCAGTCCCGACTTACCGAACACTGAAGCTTTCTTT.

The gene calls are TRBV28 and TRBJ2-7; TRBD2 might be the D (5 bases). Germline-derived CDR1 and CDR2 are MDHEN and SYDVKM. CDR3 length: 13 residues. Trimming took off 5 bases at V and 7 bases at J, with 15 bases between the two ends. CDR3 region: CASSPGGWEEQYF. The CDR3 region has the DNA TGTGCCAGCAGTCCCGGAGGTTGGGAGGAGCAGTACTTC.

J is TRBJ1-5 and V is TRBV5-1, with D possibly being TRBD1 (6 bases). The germline CDR1 and CDR2 sequences are SGHRS and YFSETQ. The CDR3 has 15 residues. Trimming pared 3 bases from V and 5 bases from J, leaving 15 bases between. The CDR3 DNA is TGCGCCAGCAGCTCCTTAACAGGGTCTTATCAGCCCCAGCATTTT. Translation: CASSSLTGSYQPQHF.

The V call is TRBV3-1 (or the pseudogene TRBV3-2), the J call TRBJ1-2; D ambiguous. The CDR3 runs to 14 residues. V was cut by 3 bases and J by 7 bases, with 15 bases left in between. In germline, CDR1 is LGHDT, CDR2 YNNKEL (reference sequence). The CDR3, as DNA: TGTGCCAGCAGCCAGAGTACCTCGGGTATTGGCTACACCTTC. Its translation is CASSQSTSGIGYTF.

V usage is TRBV5-4 and J usage is TRBJ1-3, with 9 bases lining up with TRBD1. V lost 4 bases, J lost 4 bases, and 6 bases stayed unmatched. Germline V gene sequence: CDR1 SGHNT, CDR2 YYREEE (reference sequence). The CDR3 covers 15 residues. The CDR3 nucleotides read TGTGCCAGCAGCCGTGGACAGGGGCTGGGAAACACCATATATTTT. Its protein product is CASSRGQGLGNTIYF.

The gene calls are TRBV7-9 and TRBJ1-5, with TRBD1 matching over 8 bases. Trimming at V came to 5 bases and at J to 6 bases, leaving 9 bases not matched to a gene. Germline loops: CDR1 SEHNR, CDR2 FQNEAQ (reference sequence). The CDR3 is made up of 15 amino acids. CDR3 sequence reads: CASSASGTGFQPQHF. The CDR3 DNA is TGTGCCAGCAGCGCATCCGGGACAGGATTTCAGCCCCAGCATTTT.

This chain uses TRBV6-5 with TRBJ1-4; 7 bases align to TRBD1. The CDR3 spans 15 residues. Germline V CDR1 and CDR2: MNHEY, SVGAGI. V was clipped by 6 bases and J by 4 bases; unmatched bases: 8. The CDR3 is CASSPTGTVNEKLFF. CDR3 DNA: TGTGCCAGCAGCCCCACCGGGACAGTTAATGAAAAACTGTTTTTT.